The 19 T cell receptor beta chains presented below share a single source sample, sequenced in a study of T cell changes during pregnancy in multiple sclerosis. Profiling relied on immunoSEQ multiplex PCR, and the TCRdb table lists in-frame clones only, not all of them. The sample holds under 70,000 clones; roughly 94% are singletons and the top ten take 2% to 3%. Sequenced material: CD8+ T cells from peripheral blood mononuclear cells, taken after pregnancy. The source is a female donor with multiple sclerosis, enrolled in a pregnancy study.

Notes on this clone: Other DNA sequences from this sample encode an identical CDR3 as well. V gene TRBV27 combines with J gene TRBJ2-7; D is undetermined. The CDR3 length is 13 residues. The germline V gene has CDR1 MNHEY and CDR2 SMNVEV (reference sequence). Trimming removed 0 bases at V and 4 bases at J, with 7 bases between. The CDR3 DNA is TGTGCCAGCAGTTTATCGGCCCCTTACGAGCAGTACTTC. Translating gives CASSLSAPYEQYF.

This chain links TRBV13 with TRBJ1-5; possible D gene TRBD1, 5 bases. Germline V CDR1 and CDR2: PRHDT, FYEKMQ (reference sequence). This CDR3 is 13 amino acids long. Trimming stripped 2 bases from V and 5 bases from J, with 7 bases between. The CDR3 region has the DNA TGTGCCAGCAGCTTAAAAGGGGATCAGCCCCAGCATTTT. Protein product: CASSLKGDQPQHF. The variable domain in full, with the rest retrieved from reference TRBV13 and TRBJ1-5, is AAGVIQSPRHLIKEKRETATLKCYPIPRHDTVYWYQQGPGQDPQFLISFYEKMQSDKGSIPDRFSAQQFSDYHSELNMSSLELGDSALYFCASSLKGDQPQHFGDGTRLSIL.

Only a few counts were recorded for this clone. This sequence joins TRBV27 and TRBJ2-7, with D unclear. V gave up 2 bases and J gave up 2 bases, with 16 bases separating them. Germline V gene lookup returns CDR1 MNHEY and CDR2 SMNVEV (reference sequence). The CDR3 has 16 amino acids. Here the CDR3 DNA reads TGTGCCAGCAGTTTAAGTGGGCCGAAAGCCCCCTACGAGCAGTACTTC. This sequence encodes CASSLSGPKAPYEQYF.

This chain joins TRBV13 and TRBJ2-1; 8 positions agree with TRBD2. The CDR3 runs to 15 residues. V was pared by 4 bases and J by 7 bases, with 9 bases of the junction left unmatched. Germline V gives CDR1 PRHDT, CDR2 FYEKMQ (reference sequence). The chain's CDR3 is CASSSWGGGNNEQFF. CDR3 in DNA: TGTGCCAGCAGCTCGTGGGGCGGGGGGAATAATGAGCAGTTCTTC. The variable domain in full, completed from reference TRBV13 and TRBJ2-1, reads AAGVIQSPRHLIKEKRETATLKCYPIPRHDTVYWYQQGPGQDPQFLISFYEKMQSDKGSIPDRFSAQQFSDYHSELNMSSLELGDSALYFCASSSWGGGNNEQFFGPGTRLTVL.

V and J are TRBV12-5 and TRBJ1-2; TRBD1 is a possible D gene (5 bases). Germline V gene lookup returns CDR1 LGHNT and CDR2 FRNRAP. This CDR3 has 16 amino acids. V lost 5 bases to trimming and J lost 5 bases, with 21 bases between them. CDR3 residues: CASGPPPPTAPYGYTF. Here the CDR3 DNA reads TGTGCTAGTGGTCCTCCGCCCCCGACAGCCCCATATGGCTACACCTTC. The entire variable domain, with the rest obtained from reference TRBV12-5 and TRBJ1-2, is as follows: DARVTQTPRHKVTEMGQEVTMRCQPILGHNTVFWYRQTMMQGLELLAYFRNRAPLDDSGMPKDRFSAEMPDATLATLKIQPSEPRDSAVYFCASGPPPPTAPYGYTFGSGTRLTVV.

For the CDR3, the DNA is TGTGCCACTACGGGGACAGGGTCGGGCCACGAGCAGTACTTC. Protein sequence: CATTGTGSGHEQYF. The genes are TRBV15 and TRBJ2-7; 9 nucleotides match TRBD1. Trimming removed 9 bases from V and 5 bases from J; junction bases left unmatched: 11. CDR3 size: 14 residues. Germline-derived CDR1 and CDR2 are LNHNV and YYDKDF (reference sequence).

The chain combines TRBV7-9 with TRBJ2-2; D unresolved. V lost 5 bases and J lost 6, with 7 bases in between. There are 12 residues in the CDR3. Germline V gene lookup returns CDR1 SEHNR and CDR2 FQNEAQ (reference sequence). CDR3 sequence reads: CASSHRAGELFF. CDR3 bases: TGTGCCAGCAGCCACCGGGCCGGGGAGCTGTTTTTT.

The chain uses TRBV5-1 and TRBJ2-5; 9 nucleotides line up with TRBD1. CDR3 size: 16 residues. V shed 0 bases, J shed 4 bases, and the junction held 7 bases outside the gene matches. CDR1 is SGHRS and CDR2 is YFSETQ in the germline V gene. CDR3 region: CASSLGSTGGTETQYF. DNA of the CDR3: TGCGCCAGCAGCTTGGGCTCCACAGGGGGCACAGAGACCCAGTACTTC. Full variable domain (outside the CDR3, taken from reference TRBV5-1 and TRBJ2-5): KAGVTQTPRYLIKTRGQQVTLSCSPISGHRSVSWYQQTPGQGLQFLFEYFSETQRNKGNFPGRFSGRQFSNSRSEMNVSTLELGDSALYLCASSLGSTGGTETQYFGPGTRLLVL.

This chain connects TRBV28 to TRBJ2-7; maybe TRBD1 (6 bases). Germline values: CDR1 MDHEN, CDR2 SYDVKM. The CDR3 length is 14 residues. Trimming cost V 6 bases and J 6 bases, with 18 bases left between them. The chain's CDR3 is CASSLTGGSLEQYF. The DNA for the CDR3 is TGTGCCAGCAGCTTGACAGGAGGATCGCTCGAGCAGTACTTC.

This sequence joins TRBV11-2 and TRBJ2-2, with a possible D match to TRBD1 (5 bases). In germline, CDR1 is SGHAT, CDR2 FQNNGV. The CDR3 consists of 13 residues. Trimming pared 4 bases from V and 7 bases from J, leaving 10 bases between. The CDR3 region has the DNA TGTGCCAGCAGCTGGGGCCTTTTCGGGGAGCTGTTTTTT. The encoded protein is CASSWGLFGELFF.

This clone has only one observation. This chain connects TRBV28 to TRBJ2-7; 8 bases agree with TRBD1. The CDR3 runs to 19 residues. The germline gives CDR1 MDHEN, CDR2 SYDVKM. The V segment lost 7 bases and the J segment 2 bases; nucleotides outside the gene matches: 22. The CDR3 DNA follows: TGTGCCAGCACTCAGGTTCCGGGACAGGCGATAAAGGGCGCCTACGAGCAGTACTTC. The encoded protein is CASTQVPGQAIKGAYEQYF.

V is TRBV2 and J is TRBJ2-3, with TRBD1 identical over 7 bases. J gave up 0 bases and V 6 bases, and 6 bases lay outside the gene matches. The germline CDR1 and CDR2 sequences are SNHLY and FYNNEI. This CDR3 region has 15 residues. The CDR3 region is CASRMGTASTDTQYF. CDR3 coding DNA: TGTGCCAGCAGGATGGGGACAGCTAGCACAGATACGCAGTATTTT.

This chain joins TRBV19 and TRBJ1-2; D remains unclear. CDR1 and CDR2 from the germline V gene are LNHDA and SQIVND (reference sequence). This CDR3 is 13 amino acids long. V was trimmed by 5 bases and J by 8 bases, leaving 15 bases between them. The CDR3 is CASSPGLSGGYTF. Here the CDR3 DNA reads TGTGCCAGTAGTCCCGGACTCTCAGGAGGCTACACCTTC.

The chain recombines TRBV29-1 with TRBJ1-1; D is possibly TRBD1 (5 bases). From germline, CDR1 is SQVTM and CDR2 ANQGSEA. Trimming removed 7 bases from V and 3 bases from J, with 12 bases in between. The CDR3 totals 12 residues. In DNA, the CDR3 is TGCAGCGGACGAAGACAGCACACTGAAGCTTTCTTT. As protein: CSGRRQHTEAFF.

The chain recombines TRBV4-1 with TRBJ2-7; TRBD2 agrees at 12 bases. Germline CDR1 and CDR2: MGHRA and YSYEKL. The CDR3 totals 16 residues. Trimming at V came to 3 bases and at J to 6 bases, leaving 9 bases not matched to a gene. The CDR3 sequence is CASSQELGLAGPEQYF. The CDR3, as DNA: TGCGCCAGCAGCCAGGAGCTTGGACTAGCGGGACCCGAGCAGTACTTC.

The CDR3 region has the DNA TGTGCCAGCAGCTTAGAAGAGAGGAGAGTCGAGCAGTACTTC. It codes for CASSLEERRVEQYF. V is TRBV11-2 and J is TRBJ2-7; D ambiguous. This CDR3 is 14 amino acids long. Trimming took off 0 bases at V and 6 bases at J, with 12 bases between the two ends. CDR1 and CDR2 from the germline V gene are SGHAT and FQNNGV.

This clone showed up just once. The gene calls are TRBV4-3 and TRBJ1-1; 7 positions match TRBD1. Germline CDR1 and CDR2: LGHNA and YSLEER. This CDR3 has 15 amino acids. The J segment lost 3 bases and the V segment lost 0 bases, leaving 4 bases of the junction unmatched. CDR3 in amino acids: CASSQDYRGYTEAFF. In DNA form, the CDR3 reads TGCGCCAGCAGCCAAGACTACAGGGGCTACACTGAAGCTTTCTTT.

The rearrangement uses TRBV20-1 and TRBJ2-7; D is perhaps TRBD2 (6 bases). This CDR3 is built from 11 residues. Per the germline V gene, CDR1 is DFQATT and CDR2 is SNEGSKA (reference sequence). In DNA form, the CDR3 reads TGCAGCGCACGCGGGGAATCCGAGCAGTACTTC. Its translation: CSARGESEQYF.

The CDR3 nucleotides are TGTGCCAGCAGCGCCCAGGGGGAAGCTTTCTTT. Protein product: CASSAQGEAFF. V gene TRBV5-6 combines with J gene TRBJ1-1; maybe TRBD1 (6 bases). Germline V CDR1 and CDR2: SGHDT, YYEEEE. V was shortened by 4 bases and J by 8 bases, with 9 bases between the two germline ends. The CDR3 is made up of 11 amino acids.